The 30 T cell receptor beta chains listed next were all sequenced from one sample in a study of response to subunit inactivated influenza vaccine. TCRdb ran MiXCR on the RT-PCR reads and lists one entry per CDR3 protein. The table includes 530,000 or so distinct CDR3 sequences, around 13% detected once. Sample: PBMCs from blood, taken 12 days after vaccination. The source is a man in his forties or fifties who received an inactivated influenza vaccine.

The sample holds a few counts of this clonotype. The rearrangement joins TRBV27 to TRBJ1-5, with TRBD1 matching 7 bases. The V gene's germline CDR1 is MNHEY and CDR2 SMNVEV (reference sequence). V shed 5 bases, J shed 4 bases, and the junction held 8 bases outside the gene matches. CDR3 length: 15 amino acids. The CDR3 DNA is TGTGCCAGCAGTCCCCTGGGGACAGTGAATCAGCCCCAGCATTTT. This translates into CASSPLGTVNQPQHF.

This clonotype was counted between two and nine times. The CDR3 region has the DNA TGCAGCTCTCTTGGGGGGGATCACTACAATGAGCAGTTCTTC. It translates to CSSLGGDHYNEQFF. The J gene is TRBJ2-1, the V gene TRBV29-1; TRBD2 matches at 7 bases. V was clipped by 8 bases and J by 3 bases; unmatched bases: 10. The germline V gene encodes CDR1 SQVTM and CDR2 ANQGSEA. The CDR3 extends over 14 amino acids.

This clonotype was detected ten times or more. The gene calls are TRBV4-2 and TRBJ2-7, with TRBD1 matching 7 bases. V was clipped by 0 bases and J by 4 bases; unmatched bases: 6. Germline assignment: CDR1 LGHNA and CDR2 YNFKEQ. The CDR3 sequence is 15 residues long. CDR3: CASSQEDRPSYEQYF. CDR3 coding DNA: TGTGCCAGCAGCCAAGAGGACAGGCCGTCTTACGAGCAGTACTTC.

The rearrangement links TRBV7-2 to TRBJ2-1, with D perhaps given as TRBD1 or TRBD2 (7 bases each). In germline, CDR1 is SGHTA, CDR2 FQGNSA. The CDR3 contains 15 residues. The V and J ends lost 1 base and 9 bases respectively, with 16 bases between them. The CDR3 spells CASSLGEGAAVEQFF. The CDR3 region has the DNA TGTGCCAGCAGCTTAGGGGAGGGGGCGGCCGTTGAGCAGTTCTTC.

This clonotype was seen ten or more times. This chain links TRBV27 with TRBJ2-7; a weak D match, TRBD1 (5 bases). The germline V gene encodes CDR1 MNHEY and CDR2 SMNVEV (reference sequence). Trimming took off 3 bases at V and 5 bases at J, with 14 bases between the two ends. There are 14 residues in the CDR3. This CDR3 is CASSLAGYGHEQYF. The CDR3 bases are TGTGCCAGCAGTTTGGCAGGGTATGGACACGAGCAGTACTTC.

The table lists this clonotype with a few counts. This chain joins TRBV7-3 and TRBJ2-2; 9 bases are shared with TRBD1. The CDR3 has 16 amino acids. In germline, CDR1 is SGHTA, CDR2 FQGTGA. V shed 5 bases, J shed 7 bases, and the junction held 11 bases outside the gene matches. The CDR3 DNA reads as TGTGCCAGCAGCCCTACAGGGGGCCTACTTGGCGGGGAGCTGTTTTTT. It codes for CASSPTGGLLGGELFF. Based on the CDR3 plus reference TRBV7-3 and TRBJ2-2, the full variable domain is GAGVSQTPSNKVTEKGKYVELRCDPISGHTALYWYRQSLGQGPEFLIYFQGTGAADDSGLPNDRFFAVRPEGSVSTLKIQRTERGDSAVYLCASSPTGGLLGGELFFGEGSRLTVL.

This clonotype was counted at least ten times. This chain links TRBV20-1 with TRBJ2-3, with D uncertain. Trimming stripped 6 bases from V and 0 bases from J, with 13 bases between. The CDR3 is 14 amino acids. Germline CDR1 is DFQATT and CDR2 is SNEGSKA (reference sequence). CDR3 amino acids: CSATQDVSTDTQYF. The CDR3 bases are TGCAGTGCAACTCAGGACGTAAGCACAGATACGCAGTATTTT.

This clonotype is categorized as medium-sized. The J gene is TRBJ2-1, the V gene TRBV29-1; D gene unclear. The CDR3 runs to 12 residues. Germline V CDR1 and CDR2: SQVTM, ANQGSEA. V lost 3 bases and J lost 1, with 4 bases in between. The CDR3 region has the DNA TGCAGCGTTGACCTATCCTACAATGAGCAGTTCTTC. This translates into CSVDLSYNEQFF.

This clonotype was found many times. The rearrangement uses TRBV10-3 and TRBJ2-2; D is possibly TRBD2 (5 bases). Germline-derived CDR1 and CDR2 are ENHRY and SYGVKD. The CDR3 totals 12 residues. With 8 bases removed from V and 3 bases from J, the gap between germline ends came to 7 bases. CDR3 sequence (DNA): TGTGCCATCTCGGACTACACCGGGGAGCTGTTTTTT. Translating gives CAISDYTGELFF.

The chain employs TRBV12-5 and TRBJ2-3, with D perhaps being TRBD1 or TRBD2 (5 bases each). Between the trimmed V and J ends, which lost 3 bases and 1 base, there was a span of 11 bases. The CDR3 covers 15 residues. Germline CDR1 reads LGHNT; CDR2 reads FRNRAP. CDR3 in DNA: TGTGCTAGTGGTTTAGGGCAGGGACGCACAGATACGCAGTATTTT. It yields the protein CASGLGQGRTDTQYF.

This clonotype came up many times. The chain uses TRBV18 and TRBJ2-5; possibly TRBD1 for D (5 bases). V shed 0 bases and J shed 5 bases, with 16 bases lying between them. Germline CDR1 and CDR2: KGHSH and LQKENI. The CDR3 length is 16 residues. This CDR3 is CASSPPLGLELETQYF. The DNA of the CDR3 is TGTGCCAGCTCACCACCCTTGGGGCTCGAGTTGGAGACCCAGTACTTC. Full variable domain (outside the CDR3, taken from reference TRBV18 and TRBJ2-5): NAGVMQNPRHLVRRRGQEARLRCSPMKGHSHVYWYRQLPEEGLKFMVYLQKENIIDESGMPKERFSAEFPKEGPSILRIQQVVRGDSAAYFCASSPPLGLELETQYFGPGTRLLVL.

V is TRBV4-2 and J is TRBJ1-4; D gene uncertain. This CDR3 has 15 residues. V was clipped by 4 bases and J by 6 bases, with 15 bases between them. Germline assignment: CDR1 LGHNA and CDR2 YNFKEQ. This CDR3 reads CASSPSPGAYEKLFF. The CDR3 nucleotides read TGTGCCAGCAGCCCCTCCCCGGGAGCGTATGAAAAACTGTTTTTT.

This clonotype has at least ten counts. This chain connects TRBV4-2 to TRBJ2-3, with D unresolved. This CDR3 comprises 16 residues. Germline assignment: CDR1 LGHNA and CDR2 YNFKEQ. Trimming took 3 bases from V and 2 from J, leaving 15 bases between them. CDR3 sequence reads: CASSQAGTDITDTQYF. CDR3 sequence (DNA): TGTGCCAGCAGCCAGGCCGGTACGGATATCACAGATACGCAGTATTTT.

The chain is built from TRBV4-3 and TRBJ2-2, with 8 bases lining up with TRBD2. Unmatched junction bases numbered 6, after V lost 0 bases and J lost 0 bases. The CDR3 totals 18 residues. Per the germline V gene, CDR1 is LGHNA and CDR2 is YSLEER. The CDR3, as DNA: TGCGCCAGCAGCCAAGATCCTGGTAGCGGGGCGAACACCGGGGAGCTGTTTTTT. Translated: CASSQDPGSGANTGELFF.

This clonotype has ten or more counts. The genes are TRBV7-9 and TRBJ2-7; perhaps D is TRBD1 or TRBD2 (5 bases each). Deletions cut 5 bases from V and 4 bases from J, with 12 bases between. CDR1 is SEHNR, CDR2 FQNEAQ, per germline (reference sequence). The CDR3 extends over 13 amino acids. The DNA for the CDR3 is TGTGCCAGCAGCCCGGGACCTCCTTACGAGCAGTACTTC. Its protein is CASSPGPPYEQYF.

The rearrangement uses TRBV20-1 and TRBJ2-3, with 8 bases matching TRBD1. The V and J ends lost 4 bases and 7 bases, in that order; junction bases with no gene match: 10. The CDR3 is 14 residues long. Germline CDR1 DFQATT, CDR2 SNEGSKA (reference sequence). CDR3 region: CSAIDRGRLNTQYF. In nucleotides, the CDR3 is TGCAGTGCTATTGACAGGGGTAGGCTAAATACGCAGTATTTT.

This clonotype was picked up a small number of times. The chain links TRBV14 to TRBJ2-7; 7 nucleotides line up with TRBD1. Germline CDR1 and CDR2: SGHDN and FVKESK. Losses at the gene ends were 3 bases for V and 3 bases for J; bases not matched to a gene: 8. This CDR3 comprises 15 residues. The CDR3 region is CASSQEDRAHYEQYF. The CDR3 DNA reads as TGTGCCAGCAGCCAGGAAGACAGGGCCCACTACGAGCAGTACTTC. Combining the CDR3 with reference TRBV14 and TRBJ2-7 gives the whole variable domain EAGVTQFPSHSVIEKGQTVTLRCDPISGHDNLYWYRRVMGKEIKFLLHFVKESKQDESGMPNNRFLAERTGGTYSTLKVQPAELEDSGVYFCASSQEDRAHYEQYFGPGTRLTVT.

This clonotype was seen a few times. The J gene is TRBJ2-2, the V gene TRBV12-3 or TRBV12-4, with D unclear. This CDR3 has 13 amino acids. Trimming removed 6 bases from V and 3 bases from J, with 8 bases in between. The DNA of the CDR3 is TGTGCCAGCAGCCCAGAGTACACCGGGGAGCTGTTTTTT. Translation gives CASSPEYTGELFF.

V is TRBV6-1 and J is TRBJ2-7; 7 bases fit TRBD1. CDR3 length: 14 amino acids. The V gene's germline CDR1 is MNHNS and CDR2 SASEGT. The ends lost 6 bases at V and 6 bases at J; junction bases unmatched: 11. The CDR3 DNA sequence: TGTGCCAGCAGCCCAGGACAACAGGGGCGCGAGCAGTACTTC. Its protein is CASSPGQQGREQYF.

V is TRBV5-1 and J is TRBJ2-2, with 7 nucleotides matching TRBD1. The germline gives CDR1 SGHRS, CDR2 YFSETQ. This CDR3 has 15 residues. Unmatched junction bases numbered 6, after V lost 4 bases and J lost 3 bases. The chain's CDR3 is CASSDTGAHTGELFF. CDR3 nucleotide sequence: TGCGCCAGCAGCGACACAGGGGCCCACACCGGGGAGCTGTTTTTT. The whole variable domain, remainder taken from reference TRBV5-1 and TRBJ2-2, is KAGVTQTPRYLIKTRGQQVTLSCSPISGHRSVSWYQQTPGQGLQFLFEYFSETQRNKGNFPGRFSGRQFSNSRSEMNVSTLELGDSALYLCASSDTGAHTGELFFGEGSRLTVL.

V and J are TRBV11-2 and TRBJ2-1; 9 nucleotides line up with TRBD2. V lost 4 bases, J lost 7 bases, and 11 bases stayed unmatched. Germline V lookup: CDR1 SGHAT, CDR2 FQNNGV. The CDR3 is made up of 16 amino acids. CDR3 nucleotide sequence: TGTGCCAGCAGCTCCCTCTCGGGCGGGAGGGGGAATGAGCAGTTCTTC. It is translated as CASSSLSGGRGNEQFF.

This rearrangement joins TRBV27 to TRBJ2-7, with 11 bases matching TRBD1. The CDR3 spans 13 residues. The germline CDR1 and CDR2 sequences are MNHEY and SMNVEV (reference sequence). Unmatched junction bases numbered 1, after V lost 3 bases and J lost 6 bases. CDR3 in amino acids: CASSFGTGGEQYF. The CDR3, as DNA: TGTGCCAGCAGTTTCGGGACAGGGGGCGAGCAGTACTTC.

A few counts support this clonotype. The CDR3 reads CSAGQAATEAFF. DNA for the CDR3: TGCAGTGCCGGACAGGCGGCCACTGAAGCTTTCTTT. The rearrangement uses TRBV20-1 and TRBJ1-1, with 7 bases that match TRBD1. Germline V gene lookup returns CDR1 DFQATT and CDR2 SNEGSKA (reference sequence). This CDR3 contains 12 residues. The J segment lost 4 bases and the V segment lost 6 bases, leaving 5 bases of the junction unmatched.

This clonotype was observed many times. The chain is built from TRBV5-1 and TRBJ2-4, with D unclear. Germline CDR1 and CDR2: SGHRS and YFSETQ. V was cut by 4 bases and J by 3 bases, with 17 bases left in between. The CDR3 runs 16 residues. The CDR3 bases are TGCGCCAGCAGCGCAACGCCTGCAAAAGGCAAAAACATTCAGTACTTC. It specifies CASSATPAKGKNIQYF.

V usage is TRBV12-3 or TRBV12-4 and J usage is TRBJ2-4; D is possibly TRBD1 or TRBD2 (5 bases each). Trimming took 5 bases from V and 6 from J, leaving 17 bases between them. The CDR3 is 15 residues long. CDR3 DNA: TGTGCCAGCAGTATGTGGGGGTCAGGAGGAAACATTCAGTACTTC. Translation: CASSMWGSGGNIQYF.

This clonotype occurred many times. The rearrangement uses TRBV5-1 and TRBJ2-6; D gene ambiguous. Trimming left V 1 base short and J 0 bases short, with 5 bases between. Germline CDR1 SGHRS, CDR2 YFSETQ. The CDR3 covers 15 residues. CDR3: CASSLLGSGANVLTF. The CDR3 coding sequence is TGCGCCAGCAGCTTGCTGGGCTCTGGGGCCAACGTCCTGACTTTC.

There are a few counts of this clonotype. The gene calls are TRBV3-1 and TRBJ2-7; D gene uncertain. The CDR3 length is 14 residues. The V gene lost 3 bases and the J gene lost 9 bases, with 18 bases spanning the gap. Germline CDR1 LGHDT, CDR2 YNNKEL (reference sequence). The CDR3 region has the DNA TGTGCCAGCAGCCAGGAACGGCCGAATAAAGGGCAGTACTTC. Translating it yields CASSQERPNKGQYF.

The chain links TRBV10-3 to TRBJ2-3; D is possibly TRBD2 (6 bases). Trimming cost V 4 bases and J 3 bases, with 8 bases left between them. Per the germline V gene, CDR1 is ENHRY and CDR2 is SYGVKD. CDR3 size: 13 residues. The CDR3 coding sequence is TGTGCCATCAGTGTCCGGGGGACAGATACGCAGTATTTT. Translation: CAISVRGTDTQYF.

Many counts were recorded for this clonotype. The chain has TRBV20-1 and TRBJ1-5; D remains unclear. The CDR3 loop spans 13 amino acids. Trimming took off 3 bases at V and 5 bases at J, with 11 bases between the two ends. Per germline, CDR1 DFQATT and CDR2 SNEGSKA (reference sequence). CDR3 DNA sequence: TGCAGTGCTAGGACACCGAGGGATCAGCCCCAGCATTTT. It specifies CSARTPRDQPQHF.

This sequence joins TRBV2 and TRBJ2-7; weak D call: TRBD2 (5 bases). The CDR3 consists of 12 residues. Trimming removed 4 bases at V and 6 bases at J, with 10 bases between. Germline values: CDR1 SNHLY, CDR2 FYNNEI. This chain's CDR3 is CASSGSGSEQYF. The DNA of the CDR3 is TGTGCCAGCAGTGGATCGGGATCCGAGCAGTACTTC.